The sequence of this T cell receptor (beta chain) was determined in a study of Ad26.COV2.S vaccination and SARS-CoV-2 variants (dated by TCRdb to 2020 to 2022). Regarding the study in general: Vaccine-arm donors were drawn from COV1001, a multicentre, randomized, double-blind, placebo-controlled phase I-IIa trial of Ad26.COV2.S in healthy adults. Ad26.COV2.S was administered intramuscularly at 5 x 10^10 or 1 x 10^11 viral particles, either as a single shot or as two shots given 56 days apart. The specificity and breadth of SARS-CoV-2-reactive T cell receptors after Ad26.COV2.S vaccination were assessed by TCRbeta repertoire sequencing. A total of 32 samples were included in the TCR-sequenced set, comprising approximately 20 Ad26.COV2.S vaccine recipients, 5 placebo recipients and 8 SARS-CoV-2 convalescent individuals. Trial participants were randomized into five groups of five: low-dose or high-dose Ad26.COV2.S given once or twice, or placebo on both occasions. Blinding of investigators to trial group allocation was maintained during experiments and outcome assessment. Summary of the overall study and its limitations: It was noted by the authors that total T cell responses may have been underestimated by the TCR breadth and depth analyses. After vaccination, substantial breadth of spike-specific CD8+ and CD4+ T cell responses was reported. Higher spike-specific TCR breadth was observed in Ad26.COV2.S recipients than in placebo recipients (P = 0.0014). Non-spike TCR breadth was comparable between vaccine and placebo recipients, consistent with the vaccine containing only spike. The study was not powered to compare responses between vaccine doses or regimens.

The treatment or condition label on this specimen signifies: some 19 received Ad26.COV2.S at low or high dose, single or two shots; five or six received placebo; per-sample allocation not given. Repertoires of vaccine and placebo recipients were sequenced from samples collected on day 63 after the first injection. In Cohort 1b, 25 adults aged 18-55 years were enrolled at a single site in Boston, USA, between 29 July and 7 August 2020. As a vaccine, Ad26.COV2.S was a replication-incompetent adenovirus type 26 vector that expressed a prefusion-stabilized SARS-CoV-2 spike protein derived from the original Wuhan strain. TCRbeta CDR3 regions were sequenced with the immunoSEQ Assay. After extraction, genomic DNA underwent amplification by bias-controlled multiplex PCR, followed by high-throughput sequencing. As for the original processing: To quantify the absolute abundance of every unique TCRbeta CDR3 region, sequences were collapsed and filtered. T cell fraction was estimated by normalizing TCRbeta template counts to usable DNA, which was measured by amplifying reference genes present in all nucleated cells. Repertoire TCRs were annotated as SARS-CoV-2-specific by exact matching of V gene, CDR3 amino acid sequence and J gene to a known reactive TCR set. The reference SARS-CoV-2 TCR set was derived from MIRA and filtered for enrichment in COVID-19-positive ImmuneCODE repertoires, a step that removed public or cross-reactive TCRs. Using the MIRA antigens, annotated TCRs were further analysed by specific ORF or by position within an ORF. Breadth was defined as the number of annotated unique rearrangements divided by the total number of unique productive rearrangements, and depth was defined as the summed frequency of the annotated unique rearrangements. Group comparisons of TCR breadth used two-sided Wilcoxon rank-sum tests. TCRdb re-hosts the immuneACCESS table, in-frame sequences only. Its copies lack some clones; in the studies checked, an unresolved V gene accounts for under half of them, and the cause for the rest is not known. Clonal size and the V and J genes are those of that table, whereas D and trimming came from the DNA. In all, the sample holds fewer than 800,000 clones, and roughly nine tenths of those were seen once. In total, the top ten clones hold about 1.5% of the sample.

V drops 5 bases and J drops 0 bases, leaving 11 bases in between. CDR1 and CDR2, looked up from the germline V gene, are SGHRS and YFSETQ. There are 14 amino acids in the CDR3, from cysteine to phenylalanine inclusive. Only the CDR3 DNA stays, 42 bases, in frame from base 1. Remarks on this clone: Its recognized antigen is unknown. The sample holds no much larger clone one base away, and base qualities are not on file. Different DNA sequences within this sample yield the same CDR3.

The specimen comprised peripheral blood, sampled in a trial of Ad26.COV2.S vaccine versus placebo. The chain is made from TRBV5-1 and TRBJ1-1; TRBD1 could be the D gene, as 6 bases match. This TCR was sampled from a person between 18 and 65 years old who received the Ad26.COV2.S COVID-19 vaccine or a placebo. The nucleotides read TGCGCCAGCAGTCTGGACAGCCTGAACACTGAAGCTTTCTTT. This codes for CASSLDSLNTEAFF.